The 20 T cell receptor beta chains below come from one sample, sequenced in a study of beta chain features in type 1 diabetes. Isolated RNA was reverse transcribed in full, so expressed TCRB transcripts were sequenced. The table came from immunoSEQ multiplex PCR; TCRdb's copy has only in-frame clones and leaves some out. Of 140,000 to 150,000 clones listed, 8% to 13% are singletons. Material for sequencing was naive CD4+ T cells from blood. The receptors stem from a young man in good health.

The sample holds a few counts of this clone. The chain employs TRBV5-1 and TRBJ2-2, with D possibly TRBD2 on 5 matching bases. CDR3 length equals 15 residues. Germline CDR1 is SGHRS and CDR2 is YFSETQ. The germline V and J ends were trimmed by 0 bases and 2 bases, with 8 bases remaining between them. The DNA for the CDR3 is TGCGCCAGCAGCTTGGTTACTAGAAACACCGGGGAGCTGTTTTTT. It is translated as CASSLVTRNTGELFF.

V and J are TRBV29-1 and TRBJ2-5, with a weak D call TRBD1 (6 bases). The DNA end favors TRBJ2-7, so the J call may be wrong. This CDR3 is 14 amino acids long. Germline V gene lookup returns CDR1 SQVTM and CDR2 ANQGSEA. Here the CDR3 reads CSVGAGTEPYEQYF. DNA of the CDR3: TGCAGCGTGGGGGCCGGGACGGAGCCCTACGAGCAGTACTTC.

This clone has just a few counts. V usage is TRBV9 and J usage is TRBJ2-3; D unclear. Deletions cut 1 base from V and 1 base from J, with 7 bases between. The V gene's germline CDR1 is SGDLS and CDR2 YYNGEE. CDR3 size: 14 residues. The CDR3 region is CASSVTTGTDTQYF. The CDR3 bases are TGTGCCAGCAGCGTAACGACTGGCACAGATACGCAGTATTTT.

This clone showed up just a few times. V gene TRBV19 combines with J gene TRBJ2-5; D is uncertain. Trimming shortened V by 5 bases and J by 2 bases, and 6 bases separated the two germline ends. The CDR3 consists of 12 residues. Germline assignment: CDR1 LNHDA and CDR2 SQIVND (reference sequence). The CDR3 protein is CASSVQQETQYF. In DNA form, the CDR3 reads TGTGCCAGTAGTGTTCAGCAAGAGACCCAGTACTTC.

Many counts were recorded for this clone. The chain couples TRBV4-3 to TRBJ2-7; a possible D gene is TRBD1 (6 bases). V lost 2 bases and J 6 bases, leaving 17 bases between the germline ends. In germline, CDR1 is LGHNA, CDR2 YSLEER. This CDR3 is 15 amino acids long. CDR3 coding DNA: TGCGCCAGCAGCCAAAGAGGGGGTCTACCGGGCGAGCAGTACTTC. Protein: CASSQRGGLPGEQYF.

This clone has a handful of counts. This sequence joins TRBV7-2 and TRBJ2-2; 10 bases agree with TRBD1. The CDR3 sequence is 16 residues long. Germline loops: CDR1 SGHTA, CDR2 FQGNSA. V trimming: 4 bases; J trimming: 5 bases; junction bases outside the gene matches: 7. As DNA, the CDR3 is TGTGCCAGCAGCTACCGACAGGGGGCTGGTACCGGGGAGCTGTTTTTT. The encoded protein is CASSYRQGAGTGELFF.

This clone showed up just a few times. V usage is TRBV28 and J usage is TRBJ2-5; a possible D gene is TRBD1 (6 bases). The DNA matches TRBJ2-7 better at its end, which makes the J call doubtful. CDR3 length: 14 residues. The germline gives CDR1 MDHEN, CDR2 SYDVKM. CDR3 coding DNA: TGTGCCAGCAGTCCAAGGGACAAAACCTACGAGCAGTACTTC. Encoded protein: CASSPRDKTYEQYF.

This clone was recorded a few times. This chain's CDR3 is CASSLRRSGANVLTF. DNA of the CDR3: TGTGCCAGCAGCCTGCGGCGCTCTGGGGCCAACGTCCTGACTTTC. The chain uses TRBV7-2 and TRBJ2-6; D is unresolved. There are 15 residues in the CDR3. CDR1 and CDR2 from the germline V gene are SGHTA and FQGNSA. Trimming removed 5 bases from V and 0 bases from J, with 8 bases in between.

V gene TRBV5-1 combines with J gene TRBJ2-7; 7 bases match TRBD1. Per the germline V gene, CDR1 is SGHRS and CDR2 is YFSETQ. V gave up 3 bases and J gave up 3 bases; unmatched junction bases: 6. The length of the CDR3 is 14 residues. This CDR3 reads CASSSTGKVYEQYF. The CDR3 coding sequence is TGCGCCAGCAGCTCGACAGGGAAGGTCTACGAGCAGTACTTC. The full variable domain, rest sourced from reference TRBV5-1 and TRBJ2-7, is KAGVTQTPRYLIKTRGQQVTLSCSPISGHRSVSWYQQTPGQGLQFLFEYFSETQRNKGNFPGRFSGRQFSNSRSEMNVSTLELGDSALYLCASSSTGKVYEQYFGPGTRLTVT.

This clone was counted only a few times. The V and J genes are TRBV10-3 and TRBJ1-5; possible D gene TRBD1, 5 bases. Germline V gene sequence: CDR1 ENHRY, CDR2 SYGVKD. V gave up 6 bases and J gave up 4 bases, with 13 bases separating them. The CDR3 runs to 14 residues. The CDR3 loop reads CAISLTVTNQPQHF. The CDR3 DNA reads as TGTGCCATCAGCCTGACAGTGACGAATCAGCCCCAGCATTTT.

The chain links TRBV5-6 to TRBJ2-7; 12 bases agree with TRBD2. Germline trimming cut 4 bases from V and 3 bases from J; bases unmatched to any gene: 5. Germline CDR1 SGHDT, CDR2 YYEEEE. This CDR3 spans 15 amino acids. CDR3 DNA: TGTGCCAGCAGCCCTCGGACTAGCGGGAACTACGAGCAGTACTTC. It yields the protein CASSPRTSGNYEQYF.

This clone was seen only a few times. The rearrangement links TRBV7-2 to TRBJ2-1; D call uncertain. The CDR3 extends over 15 amino acids. Between the trimmed V and J ends, which lost 5 bases and 0 bases, there was a span of 11 bases. The germline V gene has CDR1 SGHTA and CDR2 FQGNSA. DNA of the CDR3: TGTGCCAGCAGCCCCGATCCCGGCTCCTACAATGAGCAGTTCTTC. Its translation is CASSPDPGSYNEQFF. The full variable domain, rest sourced from reference TRBV7-2 and TRBJ2-1, is GAGVSQSPSNKVTEKGKDVELRCDPISGHTALYWYRQSLGQGLEFLIYFQGNSAPDKSGLPSDRFSAERTGGSVSTLTIQRTQQEDSAVYLCASSPDPGSYNEQFFGPGTRLTVL.

Concerning this clone itself: A read error may produce the germline difference seen at one junction end. The CDR3 region is CASRLAGGQETQYF. As DNA, the CDR3 is TGTGCCAGCAGATTAGCGGGGGGCCAAGAGACCCAGTACTTC. The V call is TRBV11-2, the J call TRBJ2-5; the match to TRBD2 covers 10 bases. Germline values: CDR1 SGHAT, CDR2 FQNNGV. The CDR3 is made up of 14 amino acids.

This clone was detected a few times. The chain joins TRBV7-8 to TRBJ2-2; tentative D call: TRBD2 (6 bases). V dropped 4 bases and J dropped 5 bases, with 11 bases sitting between them. Germline values: CDR1 SGHVS, CDR2 FQNEAQ. The CDR3 totals 14 residues. The CDR3, as DNA: TGTGCCAGCAGCTCGCGGGGTAGGACCGGGGAGCTGTTTTTT. It encodes CASSSRGRTGELFF.

This clone was counted only a few times. This rearrangement joins TRBV6-5 to TRBJ2-2, with unresolved D. The CDR3 runs to 15 residues. Germline values: CDR1 MNHEY, CDR2 SVGAGI. V was trimmed by 7 bases and J by 6 bases, leaving 18 bases between them. The CDR3 sequence is CASTPSPGIAGELFF. The CDR3 DNA sequence: TGTGCCAGCACCCCCTCCCCGGGTATCGCCGGGGAGCTGTTTTTT.

The chain combines TRBV7-3 with TRBJ1-2; weak D call: TRBD1 (6 bases). Per germline, CDR1 SGHTA and CDR2 FQGTGA. This CDR3 comprises 14 residues. V lost 5 bases, J lost 8 bases, and 18 bases lay in between. The CDR3 spells CASSPPGRGEGYTF. CDR3 bases: TGTGCCAGCAGCCCACCGGGCAGGGGAGAGGGCTACACCTTC.

The chain uses TRBV20-1 and TRBJ2-4, with D possibly being TRBD1 (5 bases). The germline V gene encodes CDR1 DFQATT and CDR2 SNEGSKA (reference sequence). The germline V and J ends were trimmed by 3 bases and 9 bases, with 9 bases remaining between them. The CDR3 extends over 11 amino acids. The CDR3 region is CSASPGSIQYF. The CDR3 DNA reads as TGCAGTGCTAGCCCAGGGTCCATTCAGTACTTC.

This clone was seen more than once but under ten times. The V call is TRBV11-2, the J call TRBJ2-7; 10 bases line up with TRBD2. V gave up 0 bases and J gave up 2 bases; unmatched junction bases: 4. The CDR3 has 16 residues. From germline, CDR1 is SGHAT and CDR2 FQNNGV. The CDR3 spells CASSLDRLAGAYEQYF. CDR3 sequence (DNA): TGTGCCAGCAGCTTAGATCGGCTAGCGGGGGCCTACGAGCAGTACTTC.

This clone was recorded only once. The CDR3 sequence: CASSRDSSGNTIYF. CDR3 sequence (DNA): TGTGCCAGCAGCCGCGACAGCTCTGGAAACACCATATATTTT. This chain connects TRBV7-2 to TRBJ1-3; TRBD1 is a possible D gene (5 bases). The CDR3 sequence is 14 residues long. V was trimmed by 5 bases and J by 0 bases, leaving 8 bases between them. The germline CDR1 and CDR2 sequences are SGHTA and FQGNSA.

This clone was observed a few times. The chain is built from TRBV19 and TRBJ1-1; D is uncertain. Germline CDR1 and CDR2: LNHDA and SQIVND (reference sequence). V was pared by 7 bases and J by 3 bases, with 9 bases between. The CDR3 has 12 residues. CDR3 sequence reads: CASNTQDTEAFF. CDR3 DNA: TGTGCCAGTAATACGCAGGACACTGAAGCTTTCTTT.